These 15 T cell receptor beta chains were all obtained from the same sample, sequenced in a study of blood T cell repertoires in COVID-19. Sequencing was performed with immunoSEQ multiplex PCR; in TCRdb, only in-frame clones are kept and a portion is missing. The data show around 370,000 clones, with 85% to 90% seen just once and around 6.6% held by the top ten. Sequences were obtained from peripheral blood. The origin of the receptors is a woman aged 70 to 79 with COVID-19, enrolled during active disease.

CDR3 residues: CAWSLRPGGGGYTF. The CDR3 nucleotides read TGTGCCTGGAGTCTCCGGCCAGGGGGAGGCGGCTACACCTTC. The chain combines TRBV30 with TRBJ1-2, with 7 nucleotides matching TRBD1. CDR1 and CDR2 (germline): GTSNPN, SVGIG (reference sequence). Losses at the gene ends were 2 bases for V and 8 bases for J; bases not matched to a gene: 11. CDR3 size: 14 residues.

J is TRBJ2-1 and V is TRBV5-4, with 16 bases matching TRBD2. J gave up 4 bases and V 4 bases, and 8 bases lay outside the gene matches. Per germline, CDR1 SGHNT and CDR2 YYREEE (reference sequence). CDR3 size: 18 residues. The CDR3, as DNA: TGTGCCAGCAGCCCGGGACTAGCGGGGGGGCCCCATTACAATGAGCAGTTCTTC. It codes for CASSPGLAGGPHYNEQFF.

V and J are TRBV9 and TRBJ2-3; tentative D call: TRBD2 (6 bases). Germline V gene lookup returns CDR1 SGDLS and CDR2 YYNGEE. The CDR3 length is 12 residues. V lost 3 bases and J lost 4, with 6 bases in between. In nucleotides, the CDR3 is TGTGCCAGCAGCGGGGGGGCAGATACGCAGTATTTT. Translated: CASSGGADTQYF. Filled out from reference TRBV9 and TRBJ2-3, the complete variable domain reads DSGVTQTPKHLITATGQRVTLRCSPRSGDLSVYWYQQSLDQGLQFLIQYYNGEERAKGNILERFSAQQFPDLHSELNLSSLELGDSALYFCASSGGADTQYFGPGTRLTVL.

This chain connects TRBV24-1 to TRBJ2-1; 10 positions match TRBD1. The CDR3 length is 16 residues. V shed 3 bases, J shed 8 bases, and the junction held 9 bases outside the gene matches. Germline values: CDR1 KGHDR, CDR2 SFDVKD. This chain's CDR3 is CATSDPRTGGSDEQFF. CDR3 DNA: TGTGCCACCAGTGATCCTCGGACAGGGGGGAGCGATGAGCAGTTCTTC.

The CDR3 reads CASSRDRGDQETQYF. CDR3 coding DNA: TGCGCCAGCAGCAGGGACAGGGGAGACCAAGAGACCCAGTACTTC. The rearrangement joins TRBV5-1 to TRBJ2-5; 10 bases line up with TRBD1. CDR1 is SGHRS and CDR2 is YFSETQ in the germline V gene. The CDR3 is 15 residues long. J lost 0 bases, V lost 4 bases, and 3 bases had no gene match. The full variable domain, rest sourced from reference TRBV5-1 and TRBJ2-5, is KAGVTQTPRYLIKTRGQQVTLSCSPISGHRSVSWYQQTPGQGLQFLFEYFSETQRNKGNFPGRFSGRQFSNSRSEMNVSTLELGDSALYLCASSRDRGDQETQYFGPGTRLLVL.

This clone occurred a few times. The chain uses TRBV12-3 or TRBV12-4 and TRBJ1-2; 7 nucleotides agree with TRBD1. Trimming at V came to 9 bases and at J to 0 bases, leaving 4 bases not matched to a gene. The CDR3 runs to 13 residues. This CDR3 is CASSDRANYGYTF. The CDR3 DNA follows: TGTGCCAGTTCCGACAGGGCTAACTATGGCTACACCTTC.

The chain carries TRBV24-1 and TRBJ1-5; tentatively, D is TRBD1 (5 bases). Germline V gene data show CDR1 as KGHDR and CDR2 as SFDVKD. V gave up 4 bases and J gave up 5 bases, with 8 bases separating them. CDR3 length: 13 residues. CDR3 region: CATSDQGYQPQHF. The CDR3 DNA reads TGTGCCACCAGTGACCAGGGTTATCAGCCCCAGCATTTT.

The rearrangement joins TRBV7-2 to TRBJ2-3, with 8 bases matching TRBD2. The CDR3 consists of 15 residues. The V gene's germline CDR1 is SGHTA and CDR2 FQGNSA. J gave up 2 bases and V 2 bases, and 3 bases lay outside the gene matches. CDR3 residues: CASSLQRGPTDTQYF. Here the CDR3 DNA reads TGTGCCAGCAGCTTACAGCGGGGGCCCACAGATACGCAGTATTTT.

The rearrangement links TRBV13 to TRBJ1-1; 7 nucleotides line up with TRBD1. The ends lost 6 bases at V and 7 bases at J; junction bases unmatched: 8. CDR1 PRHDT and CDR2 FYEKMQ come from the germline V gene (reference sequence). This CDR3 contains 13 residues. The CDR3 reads CASSATGPGEAFF. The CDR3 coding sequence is TGTGCCAGCAGTGCGACAGGGCCTGGTGAAGCTTTCTTT.

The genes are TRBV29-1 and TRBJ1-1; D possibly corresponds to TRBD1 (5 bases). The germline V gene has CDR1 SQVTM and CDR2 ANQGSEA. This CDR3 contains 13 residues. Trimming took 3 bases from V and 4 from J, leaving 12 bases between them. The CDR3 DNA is TGCAGCGTTGACGAGAGCGGGGGCACTGAAGCTTTCTTT. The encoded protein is CSVDESGGTEAFF.

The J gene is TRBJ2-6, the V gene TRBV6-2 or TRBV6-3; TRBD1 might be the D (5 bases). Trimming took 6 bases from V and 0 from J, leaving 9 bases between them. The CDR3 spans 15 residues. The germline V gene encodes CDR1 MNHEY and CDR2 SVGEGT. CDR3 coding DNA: TGTGCCAGCAGCCCCAGGGACTCTGGGGCCAACGTCCTGACTTTC. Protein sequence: CASSPRDSGANVLTF.

DNA for the CDR3: TGTGCCAGCAGCTTAGGGGACAGAACCTACAATGAGCAGTTCTTC. This translates into CASSLGDRTYNEQFF. This sequence joins TRBV7-9 and TRBJ2-1; 7 nucleotides line up with TRBD1. With V trimmed by 1 base and J by 2 bases, 2 bases remained unmatched. Per germline, CDR1 SEHNR and CDR2 FQNEAQ (reference sequence). The length of the CDR3 is 15 residues.

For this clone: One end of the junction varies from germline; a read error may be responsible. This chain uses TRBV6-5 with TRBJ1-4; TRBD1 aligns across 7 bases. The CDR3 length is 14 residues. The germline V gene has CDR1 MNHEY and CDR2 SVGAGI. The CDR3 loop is CASCYSRGREKLFF. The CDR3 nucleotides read TGTGCCAGCTGTTACTCTAGGGGGCGAGAAAAACTGTTTTTT.

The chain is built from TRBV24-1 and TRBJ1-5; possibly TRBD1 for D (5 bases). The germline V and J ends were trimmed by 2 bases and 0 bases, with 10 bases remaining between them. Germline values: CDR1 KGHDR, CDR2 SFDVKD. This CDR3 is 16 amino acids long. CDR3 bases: TGTGCCACCAGTGATTCAGGGAGGGGTAGCAATCAGCCCCAGCATTTT. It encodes CATSDSGRGSNQPQHF.

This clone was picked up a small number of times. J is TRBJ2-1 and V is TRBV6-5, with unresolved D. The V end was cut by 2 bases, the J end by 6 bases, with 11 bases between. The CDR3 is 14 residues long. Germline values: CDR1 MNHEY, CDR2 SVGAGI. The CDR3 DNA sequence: TGTGCCAGCAGTTACGGGTACTTAGCCAATGAGCAGTTCTTC. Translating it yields CASSYGYLANEQFF.